The present T cell receptor (beta chain) was sequenced within a study of control samples from healthy donors and cancer patients. Per germline, CDR1 MDHEN and CDR2 SYDVKM. This CDR3 spans 15 amino acids. A remark on this clone: An end of the junction does not agree with germline; a read error may underlie this.

This table comes from immunoSEQ multiplex PCR, and its TCRdb copy is limited to in-frame clones, with some not included. The data hold 150,000 to 200,000 clones, with around 89% observed a single time. This chain joins TRBV28 and TRBJ2-1; 10 nucleotides align to TRBD2. The sample comprised blood. The sequence was collected from a woman aged 45-65 years in good health. CDR3 nucleotide sequence: TGTGCCAGCAGTTTAACCGGACTAGCGGACAATGGGCAGTTCTTC. Its translation: CASSLTGLADNGQFF. The entire variable domain, with the rest obtained from reference TRBV28 and TRBJ2-1, is as follows: DVKVTQSSRYLVKRTGEKVFLECVQDMDHENMFWYRQDPGLGLRLIYFSYDVKMKEKGDIPEGYSVSREKKERFSLILESASTNQTSMYLCASSLTGLADNGQFFGPGTRLTVL.